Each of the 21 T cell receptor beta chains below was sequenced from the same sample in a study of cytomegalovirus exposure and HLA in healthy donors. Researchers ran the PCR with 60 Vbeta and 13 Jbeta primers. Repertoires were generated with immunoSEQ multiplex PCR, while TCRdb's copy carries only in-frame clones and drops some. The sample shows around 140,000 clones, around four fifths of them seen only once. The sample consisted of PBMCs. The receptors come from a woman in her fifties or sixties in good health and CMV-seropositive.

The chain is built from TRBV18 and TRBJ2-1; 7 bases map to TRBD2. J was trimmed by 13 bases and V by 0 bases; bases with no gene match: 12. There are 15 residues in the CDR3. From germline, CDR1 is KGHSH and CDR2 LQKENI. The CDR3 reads CASSPPNRAGVDQFF. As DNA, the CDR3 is TGTGCCAGCTCACCACCGAATCGGGCGGGAGTCGATCAGTTCTTC.

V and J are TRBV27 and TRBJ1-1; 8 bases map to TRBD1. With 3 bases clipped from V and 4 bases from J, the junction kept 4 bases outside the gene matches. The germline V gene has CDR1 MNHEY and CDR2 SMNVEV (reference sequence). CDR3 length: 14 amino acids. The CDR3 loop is CASSFRGLGTEAFF. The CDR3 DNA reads TGTGCCAGCAGTTTCAGGGGGCTTGGCACTGAAGCTTTCTTT.

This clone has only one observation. For the CDR3, the DNA is TGCGCCAGCAGCCTGATGACAGGGAACTTCTATGGCTACACCTTC. Translated: CASSLMTGNFYGYTF. The chain is built from TRBV4-1 and TRBJ1-2, with 7 bases fitting TRBD1. This CDR3 has 15 amino acids. Losses at the gene ends were 4 bases for V and 4 bases for J; bases not matched to a gene: 9. Germline CDR1 and CDR2: MGHRA and YSYEKL.

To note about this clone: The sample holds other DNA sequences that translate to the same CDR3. The CDR3 loop is CASSEAQETQYF. The DNA for the CDR3 is TGCGCCAGCAGCGAAGCTCAAGAGACCCAGTACTTC. The chain recombines TRBV5-1 with TRBJ2-5; no definite D call. This CDR3 is 12 amino acids long. The germline V gene encodes CDR1 SGHRS and CDR2 YFSETQ. V shed 4 bases and J shed 2 bases, with 6 bases lying between them.

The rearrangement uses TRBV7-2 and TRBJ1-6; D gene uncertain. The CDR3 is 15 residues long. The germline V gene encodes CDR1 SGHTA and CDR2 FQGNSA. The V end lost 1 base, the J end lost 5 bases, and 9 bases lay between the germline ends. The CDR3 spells CASSLGDTDNSPLHF. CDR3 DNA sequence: TGTGCCAGCAGCTTAGGCGACACAGATAATTCACCCCTCCACTTT.

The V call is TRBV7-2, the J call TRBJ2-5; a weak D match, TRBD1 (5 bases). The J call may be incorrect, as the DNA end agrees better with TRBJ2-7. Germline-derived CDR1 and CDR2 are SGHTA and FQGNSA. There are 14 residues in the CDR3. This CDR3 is CASSAGQVSYEQYF. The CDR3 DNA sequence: TGTGCCAGCAGCGCCGGACAAGTCTCCTACGAGCAGTACTTC.

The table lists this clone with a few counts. Written as DNA, the CDR3 is TGTGCCAGTAGGCTAACAGCAACTAATGAAAAACTGTTTTTT. Translation gives CASRLTATNEKLFF. The chain links TRBV19 to TRBJ1-4; D gene ambiguous. The germline gives CDR1 LNHDA, CDR2 SQIVND (reference sequence). The CDR3 extends over 14 amino acids. V lost 6 bases and J 0 bases, leaving 8 bases between the germline ends.

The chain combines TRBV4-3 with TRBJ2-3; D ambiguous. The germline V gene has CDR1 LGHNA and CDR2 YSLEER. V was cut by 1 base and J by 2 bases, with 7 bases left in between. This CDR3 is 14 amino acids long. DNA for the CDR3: TGCGCCAGCAGCCAAGGGCCCCTCACAGATACGCAGTATTTT. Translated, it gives CASSQGPLTDTQYF.

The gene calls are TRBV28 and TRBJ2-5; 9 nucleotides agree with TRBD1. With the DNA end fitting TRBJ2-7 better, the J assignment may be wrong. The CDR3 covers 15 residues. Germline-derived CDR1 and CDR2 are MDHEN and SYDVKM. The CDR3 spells CASSLTGTGYYEQYF. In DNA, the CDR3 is TGTGCCAGCAGCCTCACCGGGACAGGGTATTACGAGCAGTACTTC.

CDR3 in amino acids: CASSLPQETQYF. The CDR3 DNA follows: TGTGCCAGCAGCCTCCCCCAAGAGACCCAGTACTTC. The V gene is TRBV5-4, the J gene TRBJ2-5; D remains unclear. CDR1 and CDR2 from the germline V gene are SGHNT and YYREEE (reference sequence). Trimming stripped 4 bases from V and 1 base from J, with 5 bases between. The CDR3 has 12 amino acids.

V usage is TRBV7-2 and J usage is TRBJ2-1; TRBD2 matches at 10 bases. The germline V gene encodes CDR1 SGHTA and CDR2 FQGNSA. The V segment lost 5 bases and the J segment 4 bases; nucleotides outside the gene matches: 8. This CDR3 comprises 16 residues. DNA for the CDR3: TGTGCCAGCAGCCGCTTAGCGGGGGGTGGGTACAATGAGCAGTTCTTC. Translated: CASSRLAGGGYNEQFF. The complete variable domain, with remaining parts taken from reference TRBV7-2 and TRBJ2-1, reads GAGVSQSPSNKVTEKGKDVELRCDPISGHTALYWYRQSLGQGLEFLIYFQGNSAPDKSGLPSDRFSAERTGGSVSTLTIQRTQQEDSAVYLCASSRLAGGGYNEQFFGPGTRLTVL.

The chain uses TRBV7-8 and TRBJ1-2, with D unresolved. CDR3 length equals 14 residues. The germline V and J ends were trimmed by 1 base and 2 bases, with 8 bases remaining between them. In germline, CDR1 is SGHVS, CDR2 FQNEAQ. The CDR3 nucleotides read TGTGCCAGCAGCTTAGAGTTCGGGAACTATGGCTACACCTTC. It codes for CASSLEFGNYGYTF.

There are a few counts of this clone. CDR3 protein: CASSSGTSGSYEQYF. The DNA for the CDR3 is TGCGCCAGCAGCTCCGGGACTAGCGGTTCCTACGAGCAGTACTTC. The rearrangement joins TRBV5-1 to TRBJ2-7, with TRBD2 matching 11 bases. The CDR3 runs 15 residues. V gave up 3 bases and J gave up 1 base; unmatched junction bases: 3. In germline, CDR1 is SGHRS, CDR2 YFSETQ.

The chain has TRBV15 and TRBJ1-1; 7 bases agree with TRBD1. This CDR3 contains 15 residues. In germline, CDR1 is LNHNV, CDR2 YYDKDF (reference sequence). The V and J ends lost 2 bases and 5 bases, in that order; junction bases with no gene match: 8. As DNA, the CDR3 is TGTGCCACCAGCAGACCCAGACAGGGACGAACTGAAGCTTTCTTT. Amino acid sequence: CATSRPRQGRTEAFF. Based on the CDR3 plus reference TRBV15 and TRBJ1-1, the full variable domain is DAMVIQNPRYQVTQFGKPVTLSCSQTLNHNVMYWYQQKSSQAPKLLFHYYDKDFNNEADTPDNFQSRRPNTSFCFLDIRSPGLGDTAMYLCATSRPRQGRTEAFFGQGTRLTVV.

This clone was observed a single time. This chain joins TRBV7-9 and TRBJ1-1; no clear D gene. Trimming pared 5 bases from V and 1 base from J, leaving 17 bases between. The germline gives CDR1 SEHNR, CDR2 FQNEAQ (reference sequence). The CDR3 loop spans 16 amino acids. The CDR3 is CASSPRGEQGNTEAFF. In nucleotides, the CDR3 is TGTGCCAGCAGCCCGCGCGGTGAGCAAGGGAACACTGAAGCTTTCTTT.

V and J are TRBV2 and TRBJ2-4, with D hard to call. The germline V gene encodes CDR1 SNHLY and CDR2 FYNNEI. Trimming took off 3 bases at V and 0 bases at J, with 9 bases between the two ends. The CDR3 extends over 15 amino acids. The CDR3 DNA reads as TGTGCCAGCAGTGACAGGCCCGTAGCCAAAAACATTCAGTACTTC. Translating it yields CASSDRPVAKNIQYF.

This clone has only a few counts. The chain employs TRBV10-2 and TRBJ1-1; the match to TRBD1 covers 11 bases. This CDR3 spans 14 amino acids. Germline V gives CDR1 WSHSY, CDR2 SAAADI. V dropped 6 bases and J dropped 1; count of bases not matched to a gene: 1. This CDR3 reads CASRGTGGNTEAFF. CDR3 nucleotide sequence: TGCGCCAGCAGGGGGACAGGGGGGAACACTGAAGCTTTCTTT.

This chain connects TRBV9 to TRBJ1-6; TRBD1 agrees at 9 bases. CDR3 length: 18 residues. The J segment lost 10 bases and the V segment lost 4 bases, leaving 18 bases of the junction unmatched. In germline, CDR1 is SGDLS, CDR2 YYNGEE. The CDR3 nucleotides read TGTGCCAGCAGCCCCGGGACAGGGAATAACCGGGGATACTCACCCCTCCACTTT. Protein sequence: CASSPGTGNNRGYSPLHF.

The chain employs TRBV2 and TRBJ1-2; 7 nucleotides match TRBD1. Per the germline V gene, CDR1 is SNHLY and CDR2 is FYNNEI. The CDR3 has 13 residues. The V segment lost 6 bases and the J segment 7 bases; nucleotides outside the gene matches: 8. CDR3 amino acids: CASRLTGVAGYTF. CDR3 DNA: TGTGCCAGCAGGCTAACAGGGGTTGCTGGCTACACCTTC. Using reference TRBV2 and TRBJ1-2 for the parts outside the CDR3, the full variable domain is EPEVTQTPSHQVTQMGQEVILRCVPISNHLYFYWYRQILGQKVEFLVSFYNNEISEKSEIFDDQFSVERPDGSNFTLKIRSTKLEDSAMYFCASRLTGVAGYTFGSGTRLTVV.

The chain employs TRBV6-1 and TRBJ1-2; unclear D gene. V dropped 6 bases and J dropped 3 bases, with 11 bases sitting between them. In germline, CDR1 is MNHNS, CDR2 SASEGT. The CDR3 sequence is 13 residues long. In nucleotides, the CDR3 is TGTGCCAGCAGGTCGCGGGAGTACTATGGCTACACCTTC. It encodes CASRSREYYGYTF.

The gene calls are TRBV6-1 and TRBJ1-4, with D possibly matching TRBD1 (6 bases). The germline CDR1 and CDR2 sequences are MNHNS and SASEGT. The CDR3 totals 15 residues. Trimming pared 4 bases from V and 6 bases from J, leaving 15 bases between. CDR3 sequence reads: CASSVQGTADEKLFF. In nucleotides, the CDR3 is TGTGCCAGCAGTGTTCAGGGGACGGCGGATGAAAAACTGTTTTTT.